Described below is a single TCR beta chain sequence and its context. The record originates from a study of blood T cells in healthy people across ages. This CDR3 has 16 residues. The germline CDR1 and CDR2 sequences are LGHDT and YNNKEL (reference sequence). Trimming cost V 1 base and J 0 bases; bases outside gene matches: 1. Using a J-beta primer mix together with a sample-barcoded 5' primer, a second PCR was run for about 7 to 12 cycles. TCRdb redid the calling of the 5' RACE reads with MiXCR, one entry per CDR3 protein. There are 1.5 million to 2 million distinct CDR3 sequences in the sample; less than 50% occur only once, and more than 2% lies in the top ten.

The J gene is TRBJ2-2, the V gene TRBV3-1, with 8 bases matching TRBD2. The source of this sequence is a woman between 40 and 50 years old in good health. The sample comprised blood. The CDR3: CASSQVLAANTGELFF. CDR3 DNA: TGTGCCAGCAGCCAAGTACTAGCGGCGAACACCGGGGAGCTGTTTTTT.